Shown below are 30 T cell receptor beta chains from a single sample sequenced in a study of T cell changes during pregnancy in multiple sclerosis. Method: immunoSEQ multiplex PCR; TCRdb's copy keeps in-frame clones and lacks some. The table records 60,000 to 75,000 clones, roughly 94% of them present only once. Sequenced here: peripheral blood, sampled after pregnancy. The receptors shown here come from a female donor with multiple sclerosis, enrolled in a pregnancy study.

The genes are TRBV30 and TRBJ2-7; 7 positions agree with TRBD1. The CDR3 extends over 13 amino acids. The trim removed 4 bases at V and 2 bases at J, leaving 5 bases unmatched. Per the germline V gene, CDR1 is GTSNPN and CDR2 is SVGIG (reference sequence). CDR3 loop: CAWKEDRTYEQYF. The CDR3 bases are TGTGCCTGGAAAGAGGACAGGACCTACGAGCAGTACTTC.

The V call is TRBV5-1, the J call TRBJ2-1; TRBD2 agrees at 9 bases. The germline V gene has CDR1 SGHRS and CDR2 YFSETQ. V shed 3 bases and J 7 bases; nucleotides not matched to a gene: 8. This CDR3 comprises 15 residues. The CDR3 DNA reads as TGCGCCAGCAGCTCGGGCGGGAGGGCGAGGAATGAGCAGTTCTTC. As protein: CASSSGGRARNEQFF. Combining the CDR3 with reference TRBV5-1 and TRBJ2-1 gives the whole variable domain KAGVTQTPRYLIKTRGQQVTLSCSPISGHRSVSWYQQTPGQGLQFLFEYFSETQRNKGNFPGRFSGRQFSNSRSEMNVSTLELGDSALYLCASSSGGRARNEQFFGPGTRLTVL.

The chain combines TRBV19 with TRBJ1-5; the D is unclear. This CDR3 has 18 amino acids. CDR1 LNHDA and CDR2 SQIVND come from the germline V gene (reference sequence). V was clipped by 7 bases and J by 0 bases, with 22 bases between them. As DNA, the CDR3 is TGTGCCAGTATCCCCGGCCACGCGGGGTCTTATAGCAATCAGCCCCAGCATTTT. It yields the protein CASIPGHAGSYSNQPQHF.

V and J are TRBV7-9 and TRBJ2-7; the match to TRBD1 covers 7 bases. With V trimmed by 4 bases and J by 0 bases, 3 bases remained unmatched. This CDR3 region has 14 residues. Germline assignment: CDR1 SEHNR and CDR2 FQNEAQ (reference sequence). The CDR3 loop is CASSSTGDSYEQYF. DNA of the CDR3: TGTGCCAGCAGCTCAACAGGGGACTCCTACGAGCAGTACTTC.

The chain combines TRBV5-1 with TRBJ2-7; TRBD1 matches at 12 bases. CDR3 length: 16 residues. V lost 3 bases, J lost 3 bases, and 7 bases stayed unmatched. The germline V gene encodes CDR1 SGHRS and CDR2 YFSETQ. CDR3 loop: CASSYSGTGGFYEQYF. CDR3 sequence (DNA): TGCGCCAGCAGCTACTCCGGGACAGGGGGCTTCTACGAGCAGTACTTC.

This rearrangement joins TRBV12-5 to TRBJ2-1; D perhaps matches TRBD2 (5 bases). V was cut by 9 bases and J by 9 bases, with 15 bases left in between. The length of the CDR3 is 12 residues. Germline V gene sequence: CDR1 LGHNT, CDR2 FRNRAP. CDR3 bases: TGTGCTAGCCTACACGACCGGGGTGAGCAGTTCTTC. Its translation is CASLHDRGEQFF.

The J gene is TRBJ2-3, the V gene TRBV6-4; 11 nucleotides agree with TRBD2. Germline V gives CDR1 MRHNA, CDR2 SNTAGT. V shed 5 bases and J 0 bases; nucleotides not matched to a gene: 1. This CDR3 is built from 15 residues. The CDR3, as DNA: TGTGCCAGCAGTTCTAGCGGGGGGAGCACAGATACGCAGTATTTT. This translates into CASSSSGGSTDTQYF.

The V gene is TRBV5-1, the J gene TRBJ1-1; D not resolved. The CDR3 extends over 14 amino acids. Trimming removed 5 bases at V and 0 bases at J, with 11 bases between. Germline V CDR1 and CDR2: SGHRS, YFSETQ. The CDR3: CASRLASLNTEAFF. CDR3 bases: TGCGCCAGCAGATTAGCCAGCTTGAACACTGAAGCTTTCTTT.

The CDR3: CASKRGTGELFF. The CDR3 DNA reads TGTGCCAGTAAGAGGGGGACCGGGGAGCTGTTTTTT. The genes are TRBV19 and TRBJ2-2; D perhaps matches TRBD1 (6 bases). Trimming shortened V by 7 bases and J by 5 bases, and 8 bases separated the two germline ends. Germline assignment: CDR1 LNHDA and CDR2 SQIVND (reference sequence). This CDR3 contains 12 residues.

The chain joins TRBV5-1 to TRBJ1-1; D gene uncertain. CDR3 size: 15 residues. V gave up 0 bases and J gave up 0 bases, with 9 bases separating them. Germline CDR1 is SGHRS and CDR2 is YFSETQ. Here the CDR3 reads CASSLVPELNTEAFF. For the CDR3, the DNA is TGCGCCAGCAGCTTGGTTCCAGAATTGAACACTGAAGCTTTCTTT.

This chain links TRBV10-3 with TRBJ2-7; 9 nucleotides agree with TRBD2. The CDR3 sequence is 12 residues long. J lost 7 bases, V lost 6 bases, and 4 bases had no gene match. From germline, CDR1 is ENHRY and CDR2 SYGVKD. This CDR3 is CAISKTSGEQYF. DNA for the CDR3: TGTGCCATCAGCAAGACTAGCGGTGAGCAGTACTTC.

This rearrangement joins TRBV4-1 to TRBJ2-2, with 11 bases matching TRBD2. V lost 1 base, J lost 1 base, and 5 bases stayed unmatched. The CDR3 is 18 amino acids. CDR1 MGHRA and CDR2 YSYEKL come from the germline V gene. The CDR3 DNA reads TGCGCCAGCAGCCAAGCAACGGGACTAGCGGAGAACACCGGGGAGCTGTTTTTT. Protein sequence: CASSQATGLAENTGELFF.

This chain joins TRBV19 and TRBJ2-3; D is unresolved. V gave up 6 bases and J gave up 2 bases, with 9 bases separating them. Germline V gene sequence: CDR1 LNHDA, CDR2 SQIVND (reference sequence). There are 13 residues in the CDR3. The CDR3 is CASRFVATDTQYF. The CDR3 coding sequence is TGTGCCAGTAGGTTCGTGGCCACAGATACGCAGTATTTT.

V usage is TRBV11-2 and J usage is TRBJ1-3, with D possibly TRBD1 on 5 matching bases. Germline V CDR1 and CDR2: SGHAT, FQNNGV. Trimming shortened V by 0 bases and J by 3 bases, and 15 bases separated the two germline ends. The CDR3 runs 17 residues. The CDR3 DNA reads TGTGCCAGCAGCTTAGATTCCCCAGGGCTATTTGGAAACACCATATATTTT. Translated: CASSLDSPGLFGNTIYF.

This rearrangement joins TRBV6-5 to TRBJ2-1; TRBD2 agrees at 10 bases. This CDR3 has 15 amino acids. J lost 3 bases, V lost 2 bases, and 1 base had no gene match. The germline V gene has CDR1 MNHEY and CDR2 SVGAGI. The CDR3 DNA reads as TGTGCCAGCAGTTACCGGACTAGCGGCTACAATGAGCAGTTCTTC. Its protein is CASSYRTSGYNEQFF.

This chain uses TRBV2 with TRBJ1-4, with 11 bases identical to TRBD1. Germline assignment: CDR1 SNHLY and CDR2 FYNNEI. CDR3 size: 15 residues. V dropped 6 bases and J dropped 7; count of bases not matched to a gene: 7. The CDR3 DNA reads TGTGCCAGCAGGGACAGGGGGCGGATGAGTGAAAAACTGTTTTTT. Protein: CASRDRGRMSEKLFF.

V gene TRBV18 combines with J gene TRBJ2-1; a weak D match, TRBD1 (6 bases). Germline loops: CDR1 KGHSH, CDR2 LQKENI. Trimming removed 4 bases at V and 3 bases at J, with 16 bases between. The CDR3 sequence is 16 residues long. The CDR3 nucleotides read TGTGCCAGCTCACTCAGTACCGGACAGCTCTACAATGAGCAGTTCTTC. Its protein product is CASSLSTGQLYNEQFF. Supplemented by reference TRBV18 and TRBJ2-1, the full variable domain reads NAGVMQNPRHLVRRRGQEARLRCSPMKGHSHVYWYRQLPEEGLKFMVYLQKENIIDESGMPKERFSAEFPKEGPSILRIQQVVRGDSAAYFCASSLSTGQLYNEQFFGPGTRLTVL.

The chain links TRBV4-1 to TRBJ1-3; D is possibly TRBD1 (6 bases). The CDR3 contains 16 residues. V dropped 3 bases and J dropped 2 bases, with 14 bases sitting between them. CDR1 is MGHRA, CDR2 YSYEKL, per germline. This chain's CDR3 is CASSQDYRVPGNTIYF. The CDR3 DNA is TGCGCCAGCAGCCAGGATTACAGGGTCCCTGGAAACACCATATATTTT.

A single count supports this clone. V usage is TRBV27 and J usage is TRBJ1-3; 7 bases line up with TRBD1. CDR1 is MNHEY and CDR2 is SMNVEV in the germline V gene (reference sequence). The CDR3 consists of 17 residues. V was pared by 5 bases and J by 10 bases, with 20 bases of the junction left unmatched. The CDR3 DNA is TGTGCCAGCAGTCCCATAATTACACAGGGGACGATAAGGACCATATATTTT. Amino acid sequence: CASSPIITQGTIRTIYF.

CDR3 amino acids: CASSALEDPWVLADTQYF. The CDR3 DNA reads TGTGCCAGCAGCGCACTAGAGGATCCCTGGGTGCTGGCAGATACGCAGTATTTT. The V call is TRBV9, the J call TRBJ2-3; weak D call: TRBD2 (5 bases). This CDR3 has 18 amino acids. Germline lookup yields CDR1 SGDLS and CDR2 YYNGEE. Trimming removed 3 bases from V and 4 bases from J, with 24 bases in between.

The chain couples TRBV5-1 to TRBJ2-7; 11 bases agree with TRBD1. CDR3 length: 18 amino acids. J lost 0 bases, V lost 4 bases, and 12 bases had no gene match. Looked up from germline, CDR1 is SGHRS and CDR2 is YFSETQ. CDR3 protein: CASSHGTGGNGGSYEQYF. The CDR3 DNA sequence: TGCGCCAGCAGCCATGGGACAGGGGGTAATGGGGGCTCCTACGAGCAGTACTTC.

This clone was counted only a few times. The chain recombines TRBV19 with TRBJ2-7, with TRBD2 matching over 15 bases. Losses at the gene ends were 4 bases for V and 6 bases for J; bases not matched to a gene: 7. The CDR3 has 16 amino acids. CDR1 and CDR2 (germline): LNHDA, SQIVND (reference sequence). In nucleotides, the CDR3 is TGTGCCAGTAGTAAGGGGGGACTAGCGGGAGGAGGCGAGCAGTACTTC. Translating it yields CASSKGGLAGGGEQYF.

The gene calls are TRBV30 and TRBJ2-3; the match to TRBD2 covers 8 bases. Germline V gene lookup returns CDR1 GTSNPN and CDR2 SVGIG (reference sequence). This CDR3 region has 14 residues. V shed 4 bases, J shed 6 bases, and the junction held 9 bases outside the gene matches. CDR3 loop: CAWISSGPGDTQYF. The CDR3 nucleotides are TGTGCCTGGATTTCTAGCGGGCCGGGGGATACGCAGTATTTT. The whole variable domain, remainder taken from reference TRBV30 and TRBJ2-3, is SQTIHQWPATLVQPVGSPLSLECTVEGTSNPNLYWYRQAAGRGLQLLFYSVGIGQISSEVPQNLSASRPQDRQFILSSKKLLLSDSGFYLCAWISSGPGDTQYFGPGTRLTVL.

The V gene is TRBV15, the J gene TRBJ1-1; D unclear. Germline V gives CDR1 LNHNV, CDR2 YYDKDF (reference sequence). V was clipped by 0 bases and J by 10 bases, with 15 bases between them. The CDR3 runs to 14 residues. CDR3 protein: CATSRDNNGLRAFF. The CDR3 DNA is TGTGCCACCAGCAGAGATAATAATGGACTAAGAGCTTTCTTT.

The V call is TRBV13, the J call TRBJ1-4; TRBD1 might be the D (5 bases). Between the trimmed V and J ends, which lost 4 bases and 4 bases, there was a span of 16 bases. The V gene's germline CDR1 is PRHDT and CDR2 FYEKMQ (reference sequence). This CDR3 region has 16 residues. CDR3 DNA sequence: TGTGCCAGCAGCTCCAGGGTGGAAGGGCTTAATGAAAAACTGTTTTTT. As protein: CASSSRVEGLNEKLFF.

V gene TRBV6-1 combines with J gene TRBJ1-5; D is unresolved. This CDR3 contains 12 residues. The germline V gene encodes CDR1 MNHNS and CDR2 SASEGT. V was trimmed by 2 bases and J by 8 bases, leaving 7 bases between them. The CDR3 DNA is TGTGCCAGCAGTGAATGGAGGGAGCCCCAGCATTTT. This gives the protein CASSEWREPQHF.

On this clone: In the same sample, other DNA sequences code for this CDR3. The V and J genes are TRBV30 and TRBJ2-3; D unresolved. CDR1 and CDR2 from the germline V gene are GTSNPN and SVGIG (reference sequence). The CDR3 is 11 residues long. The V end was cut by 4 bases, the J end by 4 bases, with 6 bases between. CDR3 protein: CAWKAADTQYF. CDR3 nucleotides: TGTGCCTGGAAGGCGGCAGATACGCAGTATTTT.

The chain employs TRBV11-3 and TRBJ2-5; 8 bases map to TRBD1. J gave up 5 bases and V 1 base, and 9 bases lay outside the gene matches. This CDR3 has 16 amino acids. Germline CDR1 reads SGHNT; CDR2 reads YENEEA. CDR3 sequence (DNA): TGTGCCAGCAGCTTAGGGGTGGGACAGGATAGGGAGACCCAGTACTTC. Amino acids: CASSLGVGQDRETQYF.

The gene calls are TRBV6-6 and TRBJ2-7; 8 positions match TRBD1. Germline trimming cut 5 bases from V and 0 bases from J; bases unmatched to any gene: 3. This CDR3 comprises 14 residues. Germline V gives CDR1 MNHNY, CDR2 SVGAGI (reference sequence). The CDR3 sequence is CASSVTGGSYEQYF. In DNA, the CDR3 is TGTGCCAGCAGTGTAACAGGGGGCTCCTACGAGCAGTACTTC.

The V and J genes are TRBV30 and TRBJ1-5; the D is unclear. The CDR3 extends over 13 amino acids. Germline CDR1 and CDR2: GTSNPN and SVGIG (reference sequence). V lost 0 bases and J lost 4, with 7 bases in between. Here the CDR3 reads CAWSVRTNQPQHF. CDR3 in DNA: TGTGCCTGGAGTGTGCGTACTAATCAGCCCCAGCATTTT. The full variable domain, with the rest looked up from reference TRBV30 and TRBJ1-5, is SQTIHQWPATLVQPVGSPLSLECTVEGTSNPNLYWYRQAAGRGLQLLFYSVGIGQISSEVPQNLSASRPQDRQFILSSKKLLLSDSGFYLCAWSVRTNQPQHFGDGTRLSIL.